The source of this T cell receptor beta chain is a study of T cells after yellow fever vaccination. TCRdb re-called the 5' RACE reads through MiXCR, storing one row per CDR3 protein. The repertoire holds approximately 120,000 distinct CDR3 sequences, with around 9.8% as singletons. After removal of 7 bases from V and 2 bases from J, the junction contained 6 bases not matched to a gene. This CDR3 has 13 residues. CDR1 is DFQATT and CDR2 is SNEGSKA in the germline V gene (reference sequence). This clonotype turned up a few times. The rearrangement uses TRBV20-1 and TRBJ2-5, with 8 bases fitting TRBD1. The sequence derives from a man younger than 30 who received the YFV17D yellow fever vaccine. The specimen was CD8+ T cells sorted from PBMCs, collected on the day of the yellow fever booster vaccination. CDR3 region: CSGTGGWQETQYF. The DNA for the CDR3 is TGCAGTGGTACAGGGGGTTGGCAAGAGACCCAGTACTTC.